This is a list of T cell receptor beta chains from one sample in a study of T cell responses to AZD1222 COVID-19 vaccine. Clones were sequenced by immunoSEQ multiplex PCR, and TCRdb holds only the in-frame ones, with some missing. This sample yields around 130,000 clones, of which 80% to 90% are seen a single time; about 1.6% belongs to the top ten. The sample here was peripheral blood, taken on day 0 of AZD1222 vaccination. The origin of the receptors is an adult in good health. Each CDR3 is given with its conserved first and last residue. Each record gives: clone size, J gene, V gene, CDR3 length, CDR3 protein. Some rows have no size entry. The others give once, few or many, or a class for an expanded clone.

.	TRBJ1-2	TRBV27	18	CASRKDRGGFRSGYGYTF
.	TRBJ1-2	TRBV5-6	11	CASGRSQGYTF
.	TRBJ1-4	TRBV5-8	17	CASSLSGTAPYGEKLFF
.	TRBJ2-7	TRBV24-1	17	CATSDTRDSQKSYEQYF
.	TRBJ1-1	TRBV5-4	14	CASSLTLRSTEAFF
.	TRBJ2-7	TRBV18	15	CASSPGTGTSYEQYF
.	TRBJ1-3	TRBV7-2	14	CASSLRGTANTIYF
.	TRBJ1-2	TRBV6-6	14	CASSYSGRIYGYTF
.	TRBJ1-3	TRBV19	13	CASRTPAGNTIYF
.	TRBJ1-4	TRBV7-6	15	CASSLGVGKNEKLFF
.	TRBJ2-5	TRBV19	14	CASSTGQGTETQYF
.	TRBJ2-7	TRBV7-8	13	CASNRDRENEQYF
.	TRBJ1-1	TRBV30	13	CAWSVQVGTEAFF
once	TRBJ1-2	TRBV4-1	13	CASSQGTNYGYTF
.	TRBJ1-1	TRBV6-5	13	CASSYGGDTEAFF
few	TRBJ1-6	TRBV7-9	16	CASSLGQGFANSPLHF
.	TRBJ1-4	TRBV5-1	15	CASSLVAGVEEKLFF
.	TRBJ1-5	TRBV6-5	15	CASSYSPRQNQPQHF
.	TRBJ2-7	TRBV7-2	14	CASSPQGRFNEQYF
.	TRBJ1-2	TRBV11-3	17	CASSLWDRALPQKGYTF
.	TRBJ1-5	TRBV6-6	12	CASMEADQPQHF
.	TRBJ1-4	TRBV9	15	CASSQQVATNEKLFF
.	TRBJ2-3	TRBV7-9	15	CASRMGTPGPDTQYF
.	TRBJ2-1	TRBV7-9	18	CASSSNRGDPLFGNEQFF
.	TRBJ2-3	TRBV18	15	CASSPPQGGSDTQYF
.	TRBJ2-2	TRBV6-5	14	CASSRQGAVGELFF
.	TRBJ1-1	TRBV14	12	CASSPRWTEAFF
.	TRBJ2-1	TRBV10-3	12	CAISAAGDQQFF
.	TRBJ1-3	TRBV18	16	CASSPRQGNSGNTIYF